What follows are 18 T cell receptor beta chains derived from one specimen sequenced in a study of OX40 agonist ivuxolimab in advanced cancers. This table comes from immunoSEQ multiplex PCR, and its TCRdb copy is limited to in-frame clones, with some not included. In the table there are roughly 71,000 clones, roughly 85% of which are singletons. The sample was CD4+ or CD8+ T cells sorted from blood, taken in a trial of the OX40 agonist ivuxolimab. The receptors were sampled from an adult with an advanced solid tumor such as melanoma, head and neck, liver or kidney cancer.

CDR3 loop: CASSVSTSSYNEQFF. The CDR3 DNA reads as TGTGCCAGCAGCGTATCTACGAGCTCCTACAATGAGCAGTTCTTC. V is TRBV9 and J is TRBJ2-1; D is unclear. The V gene lost 1 base and the J gene lost 0 bases, with 8 bases spanning the gap. CDR3 length: 15 amino acids. The V gene's germline CDR1 is SGDLS and CDR2 YYNGEE. Combining the CDR3 with reference TRBV9 and TRBJ2-1 gives the whole variable domain DSGVTQTPKHLITATGQRVTLRCSPRSGDLSVYWYQQSLDQGLQFLIQYYNGEERAKGNILERFSAQQFPDLHSELNLSSLELGDSALYFCASSVSTSSYNEQFFGPGTRLTVL.

The chain uses TRBV27 and TRBJ2-7; D perhaps matches TRBD2 (7 bases). This CDR3 comprises 16 residues. V was pared by 4 bases and J by 3 bases, with 19 bases between. Germline-derived CDR1 and CDR2 are MNHEY and SMNVEV (reference sequence). CDR3 bases: TGTGCCAGCAGTTCCGCGCTAGGGGGGGGAGACTACGAGCAGTACTTC. Its translation: CASSSALGGGDYEQYF.

This clone was seen a few times. The V and J genes are TRBV11-3 and TRBJ2-7; 10 bases are shared with TRBD2. V lost 5 bases to trimming and J lost 5 bases; unmatched junction nucleotides: 6. This CDR3 comprises 14 residues. The germline CDR1 and CDR2 sequences are SGHNT and YENEEA. The CDR3 protein is CASSRGTSEDEQYF. Here the CDR3 DNA reads TGTGCCAGCAGCAGAGGGACTAGCGAGGACGAGCAGTACTTC.

This chain's CDR3 is CASSFGPPGRVNSPLHF. In DNA form, the CDR3 reads TGTGCCAGCAGCTTTGGCCCCCCGGGACGGGTTAATTCACCCCTCCACTTT. The J gene is TRBJ1-6, the V gene TRBV11-2; weak D call: TRBD1 (5 bases). Germline CDR1 and CDR2: SGHAT and FQNNGV. The CDR3 has 17 residues. V lost 3 bases and J 6 bases, leaving 18 bases between the germline ends.

This chain links TRBV7-2 with TRBJ1-1, with D possibly being TRBD1 (6 bases). The CDR3 contains 13 residues. Trimming removed 5 bases at V and 6 bases at J, with 13 bases between. Germline CDR1 SGHTA, CDR2 FQGNSA. This CDR3 is CASSPLQGSEAFF. In DNA, the CDR3 is TGTGCCAGCAGCCCGTTACAGGGTTCTGAAGCTTTCTTT.

J is TRBJ2-7 and V is TRBV18; TRBD1 matches at 11 bases. The CDR3 is made up of 16 amino acids. Unmatched junction bases numbered 4, after V lost 1 base and J lost 2 bases. Germline V lookup: CDR1 KGHSH, CDR2 LQKENI. DNA for the CDR3: TGTGCCAGCTCACCACTAGGGACAGGGGGAGCCTACGAGCAGTACTTC. Protein sequence: CASSPLGTGGAYEQYF.

This clone was detected only a few times. The chain uses TRBV19 and TRBJ1-5; D call uncertain. This CDR3 has 13 amino acids. The germline gives CDR1 LNHDA, CDR2 SQIVND (reference sequence). The V and J ends lost 4 bases and 4 bases respectively, with 8 bases between them. The CDR3 DNA follows: TGTGCCAGTAGTACGGGCCAAAATCAGCCCCAGCATTTT. Encoded protein: CASSTGQNQPQHF.

The V call is TRBV28, the J call TRBJ2-1; tentative D call: TRBD2 (6 bases). V was trimmed by 6 bases and J by 6 bases, leaving 12 bases between them. The CDR3 consists of 13 residues. CDR1 and CDR2 from the germline V gene are MDHEN and SYDVKM. CDR3 in DNA: TGTGCCAGCAGCCTTCTAGCGAGCAATGAGCAGTTCTTC. Translating gives CASSLLASNEQFF. The entire variable domain, with the rest obtained from reference TRBV28 and TRBJ2-1, is as follows: DVKVTQSSRYLVKRTGEKVFLECVQDMDHENMFWYRQDPGLGLRLIYFSYDVKMKEKGDIPEGYSVSREKKERFSLILESASTNQTSMYLCASSLLASNEQFFGPGTRLTVL.

The chain recombines TRBV5-4 with TRBJ1-2, with D possibly matching TRBD1 (6 bases). This CDR3 is 13 amino acids long. Germline V gene sequence: CDR1 SGHNT, CDR2 YYREEE (reference sequence). V shed 3 bases and J shed 6 bases, with 12 bases lying between them. This CDR3 reads CASSSQGRHGYTF. CDR3 in DNA: TGTGCCAGCAGCTCACAGGGACGACATGGCTACACCTTC.

V is TRBV6-4 and J is TRBJ1-5, with D possibly matching TRBD1 (6 bases). The V gene's germline CDR1 is MRHNA and CDR2 SNTAGT. The CDR3 is 11 residues long. Trimming left V 11 bases short and J 5 bases short, with 10 bases between. The CDR3 region has the DNA TGTGCCGGGGGCCGGTATCAGCCCCAGCATTTT. It codes for CAGGRYQPQHF.

In the case of this clone: The identical CDR3 is also encoded by other nucleotide sequences in the sample. The chain joins TRBV10-1 to TRBJ1-1; the D is unclear. The CDR3 length is 13 residues. Germline values: CDR1 WNHNN, CDR2 SYGVQD (reference sequence). Trimming shortened V by 3 bases and J by 1 base, and 6 bases separated the two germline ends. The CDR3 DNA is TGCGCCAGCAGTGACGAGAAGAACACTGAAGCTTTCTTT. Translation gives CASSDEKNTEAFF.

The chain recombines TRBV7-2 with TRBJ1-2; D remains unclear. The CDR3 sequence is 12 residues long. CDR1 and CDR2 from the germline V gene are SGHTA and FQGNSA. Trimming stripped 5 bases from V and 7 bases from J, with 11 bases between. CDR3 region: CASSDNTSGYTF. In nucleotides, the CDR3 is TGTGCCAGCAGCGATAATACCAGTGGCTACACCTTC.

The rearrangement uses TRBV5-1 and TRBJ1-1; D is perhaps TRBD1 (5 bases). This CDR3 has 14 amino acids. CDR1 is SGHRS and CDR2 is YFSETQ in the germline V gene. V lost 5 bases, J lost 6 bases, and 17 bases lay in between. CDR3 loop: CASSPLGGSPEAFF. CDR3 DNA: TGCGCCAGCAGTCCTCTGGGGGGGTCCCCTGAAGCTTTCTTT.

This clone showed up just once. The chain recombines TRBV28 with TRBJ1-1, with D perhaps TRBD1 (5 bases). V was cut by 7 bases and J by 6 bases, with 15 bases left in between. Germline CDR1 and CDR2: MDHEN and SYDVKM. The CDR3 has 13 amino acids. CDR3 amino acids: CASIRGGDAEAFF. The CDR3 bases are TGTGCCAGCATCCGGGGAGGGGACGCTGAAGCTTTCTTT.

This clone was recorded once. The genes are TRBV6-5 and TRBJ2-1; D is ambiguous. Trimming removed 2 bases at V and 5 bases at J, with 16 bases between. The germline V gene encodes CDR1 MNHEY and CDR2 SVGAGI. CDR3 length: 16 amino acids. The CDR3, as DNA: TGTGCCAGCAGTTACAAGCTAACCCCGATCGACAATGAGCAGTTCTTC. Translated: CASSYKLTPIDNEQFF.

The chain is built from TRBV5-5 and TRBJ1-2; 7 positions match TRBD1. The CDR3 length is 15 residues. J gave up 1 base and V 1 base, and 4 bases lay outside the gene matches. Germline V gives CDR1 SGHKS, CDR2 YYEKEE (reference sequence). CDR3 sequence reads: CASSLTGDVNYGYTF. As DNA, the CDR3 is TGTGCCAGCAGCTTGACAGGGGACGTTAACTATGGCTACACCTTC.

The genes are TRBV28 and TRBJ1-5; D is unresolved. This CDR3 comprises 15 residues. V lost 3 bases and J lost 2, with 11 bases in between. CDR1 and CDR2 from the germline V gene are MDHEN and SYDVKM. Written as DNA, the CDR3 is TGTGCCAGCAGTTTCCCGGGGAGGGGCAATCAGCCCCAGCATTTT. It specifies CASSFPGRGNQPQHF.

The chain couples TRBV5-1 to TRBJ2-3, with D perhaps TRBD1 or TRBD2 (5 bases each). CDR3 length: 15 amino acids. Trimming pared 3 bases from V and 0 bases from J, leaving 11 bases between. Germline V gives CDR1 SGHRS, CDR2 YFSETQ. The CDR3 nucleotides read TGCGCCAGCAGCTCTGGGGGTCCTAGCACAGATACGCAGTATTTT. Its translation: CASSSGGPSTDTQYF. Full variable domain (missing parts from reference TRBV5-1 and TRBJ2-3): KAGVTQTPRYLIKTRGQQVTLSCSPISGHRSVSWYQQTPGQGLQFLFEYFSETQRNKGNFPGRFSGRQFSNSRSEMNVSTLELGDSALYLCASSSGGPSTDTQYFGPGTRLTVL.